What follows are 6 T cell receptor beta chains derived from one specimen sequenced in a study of vaccination and CD4 T cells after COVID-19. Oncomine TCR Beta short-read sequencing was applied to DNA from cultured CD4+ T cells. TCRdb reanalysed the PCR reads using MiXCR and keeps one entry per CDR3 protein. The table records 10,000 to 15,000 distinct CDR3 sequences, 35% to 40% of them present only once. Treatment noted: roughly 11-day PBMC culture with coronavirus spike peptide pools or control peptides (ViraFEST assay). The antigens for these receptors are not known. The specimen sequenced was cultured CD4+ T cells from blood. The origin of the receptors is a human donor with COVID-19.

This clonotype was observed a handful of times. The rearrangement links TRBV6-1 to TRBJ2-7; tentatively, D is TRBD2 (6 bases). Germline V gene data show CDR1 as MNHNS and CDR2 as SASEGT. This CDR3 contains 14 residues. V was trimmed by 6 bases and J by 7 bases, leaving 19 bases between them. The CDR3 reads CASRNTWQAGEQYF. CDR3 DNA sequence: TGTGCCAGCAGGAATACCTGGCAGGCGGGGGAGCAGTACTTC.

The sample holds a few counts of this clonotype. This rearrangement joins TRBV20-1 to TRBJ1-2, with a possible D match to TRBD1 (6 bases). The V end was cut by 3 bases, the J end by 4 bases, with 15 bases between. Germline CDR1 is DFQATT and CDR2 is SNEGSKA (reference sequence). This CDR3 region has 14 residues. Here the CDR3 DNA reads TGCAGTGCTAGCCCCCAGGGGCCCACCTATGGCTACACCTTC. Translated: CSASPQGPTYGYTF.

The chain is built from TRBV7-6 and TRBJ2-3; 10 positions agree with TRBD1. V trimming: 7 bases; J trimming: 6 bases; junction bases outside the gene matches: 22. The germline gives CDR1 SGHVS, CDR2 FNYEAQ. There are 19 residues in the CDR3. The CDR3 is CASIRDIPGQGSFGDTQYF. CDR3 in DNA: TGTGCCAGCATCCGGGACATACCGGGACAGGGGTCCTTCGGGGATACGCAGTATTTT.

The chain couples TRBV7-9 to TRBJ2-3; no reliable D call. Germline V CDR1 and CDR2: SEHNR, FQNEAQ (reference sequence). Trimming took 5 bases from V and 1 from J, leaving 1 base between them. CDR3 size: 11 residues. CDR3 region: CASSRTDTQYF. In nucleotides, the CDR3 is TGTGCCAGCAGCCGCACAGATACGCAGTATTTT.

This clonotype was seen more than once but under ten times. This chain joins TRBV20-1 and TRBJ1-5, with 9 nucleotides matching TRBD1. This CDR3 contains 16 residues. CDR1 is DFQATT, CDR2 SNEGSKA, per germline (reference sequence). The trim removed 8 bases at V and 2 bases at J, leaving 13 bases unmatched. CDR3 sequence (DNA): TGCAGTCTCAAACCCGGGACAGGGCAGGGCAATCAGCCCCAGCATTTT. Translation gives CSLKPGTGQGNQPQHF.

This clonotype came up a few times. The genes are TRBV12-3 or TRBV12-4 and TRBJ1-5; TRBD1 is a possible D gene (6 bases). Trimming cost V 0 bases and J 1 base, with 19 bases left between them. The CDR3 sequence is 19 residues long. Here the CDR3 reads CASSLARPVGGKSNQPQHF. DNA of the CDR3: TGTGCCAGCAGTTTAGCGCGCCCCGTAGGGGGGAAAAGCAATCAGCCCCAGCATTTT.